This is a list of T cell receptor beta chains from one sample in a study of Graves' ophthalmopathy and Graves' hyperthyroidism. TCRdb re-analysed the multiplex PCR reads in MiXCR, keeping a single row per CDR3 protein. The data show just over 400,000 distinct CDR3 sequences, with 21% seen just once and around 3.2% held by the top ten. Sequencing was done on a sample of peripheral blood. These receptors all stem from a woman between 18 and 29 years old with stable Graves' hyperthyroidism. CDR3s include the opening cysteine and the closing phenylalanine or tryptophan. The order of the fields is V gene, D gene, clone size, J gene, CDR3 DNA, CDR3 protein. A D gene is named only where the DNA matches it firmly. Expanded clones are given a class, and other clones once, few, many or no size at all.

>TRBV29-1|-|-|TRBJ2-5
TGCAGCGTTGCTCTAGTCGGGGAGACCCAGTACTTC
CSVALVGETQYF
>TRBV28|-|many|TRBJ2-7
TGTGCCAGCAGTGTCGCCCGCTTCGAGCAGTACTTC
CASSVARFEQYF
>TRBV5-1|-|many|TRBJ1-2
TGCGCCAGCAGCTGGGACGCCAGCCAAGGTTCCGGCTACACCTTC
CASSWDASQGSGYTF
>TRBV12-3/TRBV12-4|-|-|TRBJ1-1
TGTGCCAGCAGTTTGGATGCCGACAGTCTAGCTTTCTTT
CASSLDADSLAFF
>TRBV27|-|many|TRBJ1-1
TGTGCCAGCAGTTTTCAGGGGAGGGACACTGAAGCTTTCTTT
CASSFQGRDTEAFF
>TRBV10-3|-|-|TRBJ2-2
TGTGCCATCAGTGAGCTTTGGACTTCGAACACCGGGGAGCTGTTTTTT
CAISELWTSNTGELFF
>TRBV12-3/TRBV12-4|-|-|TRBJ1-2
TGTGCCAGCAGTTTCCGTCGAATCACGGCGGGCTACACCTTC
CASSFRRITAGYTF
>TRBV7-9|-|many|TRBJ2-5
TGTGCCAGCAGCTTGACCCCCCATGCAGAGACCCAGTACTTC
CASSLTPHAETQYF
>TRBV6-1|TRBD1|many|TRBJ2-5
TGTGCCAGCAGTGTCGACAGGGGGTGGGAGACCCAGTACTTC
CASSVDRGWETQYF
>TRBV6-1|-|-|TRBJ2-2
TGTGCCAGCAGTGATCACCGGGACACCGGGGAGCTGTTTTTT
CASSDHRDTGELFF
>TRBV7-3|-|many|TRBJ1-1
TGTGCCAGCAGCCCCCAGCCGCGTGGCAGGGGGAACACTGAAGCTTTCTTT
CASSPQPRGRGNTEAFF
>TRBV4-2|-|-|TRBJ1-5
TGTGCCAGCAGCCAAGAGCGCGTCAATCAGCCCCAGCATTTT
CASSQERVNQPQHF
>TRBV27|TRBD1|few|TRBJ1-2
TGTGCCAGCAGCTACACAGGGGGTAGGGCTGGCTACACCTTC
CASSYTGGRAGYTF
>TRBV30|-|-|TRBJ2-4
TGTGCCTGGAGTAGAGCTGCCAAAAACATTCAGTACTTC
CAWSRAAKNIQYF
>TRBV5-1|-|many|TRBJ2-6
TGCGCCAGCATAAAGGGGGACTCAAAGTCTGGGGCCAACGTCCTGACTTTC
CASIKGDSKSGANVLTF
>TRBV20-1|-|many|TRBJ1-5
TGCAGTGCTTGGACAGCTTATAATCAGCCCCAGCATTTT
CSAWTAYNQPQHF
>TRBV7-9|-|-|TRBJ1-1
TGTGCCAGCAGCAGCCGGGACCCGAATTCGGAAGCTTTCTTT
CASSSRDPNSEAFF
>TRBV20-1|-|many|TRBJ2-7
TGCAGTGCGCCGAAAGTATACGAGCAGTACTTC
CSAPKVYEQYF
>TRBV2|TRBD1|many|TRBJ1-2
TGTGCCAGCAGCGGACAGGGGAACTATGGCTACACCTTC
CASSGQGNYGYTF
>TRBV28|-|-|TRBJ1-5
TGTGCCAGCAGTTATTTCGGGGGGTGGCCAGACAATCAGCCCCAGCATTTT
CASSYFGGWPDNQPQHF
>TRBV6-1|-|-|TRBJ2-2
TGTGCCAGCAGACCAAATCGGCTAGCTCACGGGGAGCTGTTTTTT
CASRPNRLAHGELFF
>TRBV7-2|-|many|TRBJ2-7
TGTGCCAGCAGCTTGATAGCAGGCACCTACGAGCAGTACTTC
CASSLIAGTYEQYF
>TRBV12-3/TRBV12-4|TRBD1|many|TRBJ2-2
TGTGCCAGCAGGAACAGGGGATCGGGGGAGCTGTTTTTT
CASRNRGSGELFF
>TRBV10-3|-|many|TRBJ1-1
TGTGCCATCAGTGAGTCGGGAAACAAGAACACTGAAGCTTTCTTT
CAISESGNKNTEAFF
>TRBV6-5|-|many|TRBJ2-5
TGTGCCAGCAGTTACTATTGGAACCAAGAGACCCAGTACTTC
CASSYYWNQETQYF
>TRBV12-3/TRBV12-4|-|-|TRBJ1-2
TGTGCCAGCAGCCCGGGCCTCGGGGGCTATGGCTACACCTTC
CASSPGLGGYGYTF
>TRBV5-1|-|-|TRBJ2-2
TGCGCCAGCAGCTTGGCAGGGCCGACCGGGGAGCTGGTTTTT
CASSLAGPTGELVF
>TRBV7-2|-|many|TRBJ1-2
TGTGCCAGCAGCTCCCCGGGGGTGTTTGGCTATGGCTACACCTTC
CASSSPGVFGYGYTF
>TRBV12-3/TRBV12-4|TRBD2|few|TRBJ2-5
TGTGCCAGCAGCCTTAGCGGGGGGGCCGTCCGGGAGACCCAGTACTTC
CASSLSGGAVRETQYF